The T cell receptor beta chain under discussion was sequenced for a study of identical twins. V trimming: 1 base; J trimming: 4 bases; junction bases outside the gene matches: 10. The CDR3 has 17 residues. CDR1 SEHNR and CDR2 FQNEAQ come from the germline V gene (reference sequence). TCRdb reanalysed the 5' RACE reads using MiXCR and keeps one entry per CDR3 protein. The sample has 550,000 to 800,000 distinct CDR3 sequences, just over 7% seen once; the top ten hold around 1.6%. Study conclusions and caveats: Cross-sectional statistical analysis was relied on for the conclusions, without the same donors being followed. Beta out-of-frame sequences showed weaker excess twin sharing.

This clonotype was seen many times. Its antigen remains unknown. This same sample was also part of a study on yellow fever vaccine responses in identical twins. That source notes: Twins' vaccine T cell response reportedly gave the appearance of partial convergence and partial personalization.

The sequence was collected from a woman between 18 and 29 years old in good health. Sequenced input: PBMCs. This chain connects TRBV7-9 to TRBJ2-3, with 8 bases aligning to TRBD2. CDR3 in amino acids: CASSLVLAGPGADTQYF. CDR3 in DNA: TGTGCCAGCAGCTTAGTGCTAGCGGGCCCTGGGGCAGATACGCAGTATTTT.